The 27 T cell receptor beta chains reported below all come from one sample, sequenced in a study of control samples from healthy donors and cancer patients. Method: immunoSEQ multiplex PCR; TCRdb's copy keeps in-frame clones and lacks some. In the table there are 130,000 or so clones, nearly 90% of which are singletons. What was sequenced was PBMCs. The receptors stem from a man aged 45 to 65 with head and neck cancer.

The chain combines TRBV7-9 with TRBJ1-1; the match to TRBD1 covers 11 bases. Germline-derived CDR1 and CDR2 are SEHNR and FQNEAQ (reference sequence). CDR3 length: 14 residues. V shed 1 base, J shed 11 bases, and the junction held 6 bases outside the gene matches. For the CDR3, the DNA is TGTGCCAGCAGCTTAGAGGGACAGGGGGATAGGGCTTTCTTT. Amino acids: CASSLEGQGDRAFF. Full variable domain (missing parts from reference TRBV7-9 and TRBJ1-1): DTGVSQNPRHKITKRGQNVTFRCDPISEHNRLYWYRQTLGQGPEFLTYFQNEAQLEKSRLLSDRFSAERPKGSFSTLEIQRTEQGDSAMYLCASSLEGQGDRAFFGQGTRLTVV.

The J gene is TRBJ2-2, the V gene TRBV7-7; 14 nucleotides agree with TRBD2. Germline CDR1 and CDR2: SSHAT and FNYEAQ (reference sequence). The CDR3 runs to 18 residues. V was clipped by 5 bases and J by 1 base; unmatched bases: 6. CDR3 bases: TGTGCCAGCAGCCCCGGACTAGCGGGGGGCCTGAACACCGGGGAGCTGTTTTTT. It is translated as CASSPGLAGGLNTGELFF.

The rearrangement joins TRBV2 to TRBJ2-5; D perhaps matches TRBD2 (6 bases). CDR3 length: 13 residues. Germline assignment: CDR1 SNHLY and CDR2 FYNNEI. The germline V and J ends were trimmed by 5 bases and 4 bases, with 11 bases remaining between them. This CDR3 reads CASSRDLGETQYF. The CDR3 DNA reads as TGTGCCAGCAGTCGGGACTTAGGAGAGACCCAGTACTTC.

The CDR3: CASSLIRGRGEQFF. As DNA, the CDR3 is TGTGCCAGCAGCTTAATACGCGGGAGGGGTGAGCAGTTCTTC. The chain has TRBV7-2 and TRBJ2-1; 9 bases line up with TRBD2. The CDR3 runs to 14 residues. Germline assignment: CDR1 SGHTA and CDR2 FQGNSA. V dropped 2 bases and J dropped 9; count of bases not matched to a gene: 5.

V and J are TRBV6-5 and TRBJ1-2; 8 bases are shared with TRBD1. Per the germline V gene, CDR1 is MNHEY and CDR2 is SVGAGI. The CDR3 has 14 residues. The junction had 5 bases not matched to a gene; V was cut back by 6 bases and J by 2 bases. The CDR3 coding sequence is TGTGCCAGCAGGCGGACAGGGCGAAACTATGGCTACACCTTC. It yields the protein CASRRTGRNYGYTF.

The V call is TRBV5-6, the J call TRBJ1-2; possible D gene TRBD1, 6 bases. The CDR3 consists of 14 residues. Per the germline V gene, CDR1 is SGHDT and CDR2 is YYEEEE. Trimming removed 2 bases from V and 6 bases from J, with 14 bases in between. CDR3 amino acids: CASSLGGALHGYTF. Here the CDR3 DNA reads TGTGCCAGCAGCTTAGGGGGGGCGCTCCATGGCTACACCTTC. The full variable domain, rest sourced from reference TRBV5-6 and TRBJ1-2, is DAGVTQSPTHLIKTRGQQVTLRCSPKSGHDTVSWYQQALGQGPQFIFQYYEEEERQRGNFPDRFSGHQFPNYSSELNVNALLLGDSALYLCASSLGGALHGYTFGSGTRLTVV.

The rearrangement links TRBV6-6 to TRBJ1-6; D is perhaps TRBD1 (5 bases). CDR1 is MNHNY and CDR2 is SVGAGI in the germline V gene (reference sequence). CDR3 size: 14 residues. V was shortened by 3 bases and J by 8 bases, with 11 bases between the two germline ends. The CDR3 reads CASSYGGRDSPLHF. CDR3 DNA: TGTGCCAGCAGTTATGGTGGCAGGGATTCACCCCTCCACTTT.

This rearrangement joins TRBV2 to TRBJ2-3; weak D call: TRBD2 (5 bases). This CDR3 is built from 14 residues. Trimming pared 5 bases from V and 8 bases from J, leaving 17 bases between. Per germline, CDR1 SNHLY and CDR2 FYNNEI. The CDR3 DNA sequence: TGTGCCAGCAGTTCACGGACTGATTTGGGTACGCAGTATTTT. As protein: CASSSRTDLGTQYF.

This chain uses TRBV27 with TRBJ2-7, with D perhaps given as TRBD1 or TRBD2 (5 bases each). There are 14 residues in the CDR3. V gave up 0 bases and J gave up 4 bases, with 10 bases separating them. Germline V CDR1 and CDR2: MNHEY, SMNVEV (reference sequence). DNA of the CDR3: TGTGCCAGCAGTTTATCACAGGAGGTTTACGAGCAGTACTTC. This translates into CASSLSQEVYEQYF.

The V gene is TRBV27, the J gene TRBJ1-2; 9 bases agree with TRBD1. The CDR3 contains 13 residues. Germline V gene data show CDR1 as MNHEY and CDR2 as SMNVEV (reference sequence). V lost 6 bases to trimming and J lost 8 bases; unmatched junction nucleotides: 7. The CDR3 protein is CASRRTGGNGYTF. The CDR3 DNA reads as TGTGCCAGCAGACGTACAGGGGGCAACGGCTACACCTTC.

This CDR3 reads CASSWGAAGANVLTF. CDR3 sequence (DNA): TGTGCCAGCAGCTGGGGAGCGGCTGGGGCCAACGTCCTGACTTTC. This chain joins TRBV5-4 and TRBJ2-6; a weak D match, TRBD2 (5 bases). This CDR3 is 15 amino acids long. Germline V gives CDR1 SGHNT, CDR2 YYREEE (reference sequence). Trimming cost V 3 bases and J 2 bases, with 9 bases left between them.

The chain has TRBV7-9 and TRBJ2-7; 7 nucleotides agree with TRBD2. The germline V gene has CDR1 SEHNR and CDR2 FQNEAQ (reference sequence). The length of the CDR3 is 13 residues. The ends lost 5 bases at V and 6 bases at J; junction bases unmatched: 7. The CDR3 spells CASSPALAFEQYF. The CDR3 DNA sequence: TGTGCCAGCAGCCCGGCACTAGCGTTCGAGCAGTACTTC.

The V gene is TRBV14, the J gene TRBJ2-5, with TRBD2 as a possible D gene (5 bases). The CDR3 contains 15 residues. The germline V and J ends were trimmed by 5 bases and 5 bases, with 18 bases remaining between them. Germline V lookup: CDR1 SGHDN, CDR2 FVKESK. Here the CDR3 DNA reads TGTGCCAGCAGCTCCTACCTCACTAGTCGGGAGACCCAGTACTTC. Translating it yields CASSSYLTSRETQYF.

As to this clone: One junction end disagrees with the germline gene, perhaps due to a read error. The chain is built from TRBV5-6 and TRBJ2-3; 9 bases fit TRBD2. CDR3 length equals 16 residues. Germline CDR1 SGHDT, CDR2 YYEEEE. CDR3 in DNA: TGTGCCGGCAGCTTGGTTAGCGGGGGTTTGACAGATACGCAGTATTTT. The encoded protein is CAGSLVSGGLTDTQYF.

This clone has a single count. This chain connects TRBV5-3 to TRBJ2-7; D is unresolved. TRBV5-3 is annotated as an ORF whose role is uncertain. The CDR3 totals 17 residues. The ends were cut back, 3 bases at V and 3 bases at J, with 22 bases in the middle. CDR3 in DNA: TGTGCCAGAAGCTCCCTTCATTATCGCAGGTGGATCTACGAGCAGTACTTC. Its translation: CARSSLHYRRWIYEQYF.

J is TRBJ2-1 and V is TRBV19; D may be TRBD2 (6 bases). The CDR3 consists of 17 residues. Trimming removed 7 bases at V and 4 bases at J, with 23 bases between. From germline, CDR1 is LNHDA and CDR2 SQIVND (reference sequence). The CDR3 spells CASILNPGLGNYNEQFF. CDR3 nucleotides: TGTGCCAGTATTCTGAACCCGGGACTTGGGAATTACAATGAGCAGTTCTTC.

The chain links TRBV7-3 to TRBJ2-2; D remains unclear. Trimming removed 4 bases from V and 1 base from J, with 10 bases in between. The V gene's germline CDR1 is SGHTA and CDR2 FQGTGA. The CDR3 consists of 15 residues. CDR3 amino acids: CASSSARRNTGELFF. The CDR3 nucleotides are TGTGCCAGCAGCTCCGCACGGCGGAACACCGGGGAGCTGTTTTTT.

The rearrangement joins TRBV6-5 to TRBJ1-5; D gene uncertain. The CDR3 has 14 amino acids. Trimming took 0 bases from V and 2 from J, leaving 5 bases between them. Germline V gene lookup returns CDR1 MNHEY and CDR2 SVGAGI. CDR3 sequence: CASSYSVGNQPQHF. DNA for the CDR3: TGTGCCAGCAGTTACTCGGTGGGCAATCAGCCCCAGCATTTT.

This rearrangement joins TRBV5-4 to TRBJ2-3; unclear D gene. V lost 4 bases and J 5 bases, leaving 8 bases between the germline ends. CDR3 length equals 12 residues. The V gene's germline CDR1 is SGHNT and CDR2 YYREEE (reference sequence). CDR3 protein: CASSHQQDTQYF. CDR3 DNA sequence: TGTGCCAGCAGCCACCAACAAGATACGCAGTATTTT.

This chain uses TRBV6-5 with TRBJ2-1, with 9 bases lining up with TRBD2. Unmatched junction bases numbered 5, after V lost 2 bases and J lost 6 bases. Germline V CDR1 and CDR2: MNHEY, SVGAGI. CDR3 length equals 15 residues. CDR3 amino acids: CASSYGTSSSNEQFF. The CDR3 DNA follows: TGTGCCAGCAGTTACGGGACTAGCAGTTCCAATGAGCAGTTCTTC.

This sequence joins TRBV24-1 and TRBJ2-1, with TRBD2 identical over 8 bases. Germline CDR1 and CDR2: KGHDR and SFDVKD. The CDR3 covers 18 residues. Trimming took 4 bases from V and 0 from J; bases not matched to a gene: 10. CDR3 in amino acids: CATSESYIREGSYNEQFF. The CDR3 nucleotides are TGTGCCACCAGTGAAAGTTACATCCGGGAGGGCTCCTACAATGAGCAGTTCTTC.

V usage is TRBV4-1 and J usage is TRBJ2-6, with 7 nucleotides matching TRBD1. Germline trimming cut 0 bases from V and 2 bases from J; bases unmatched to any gene: 4. Germline V CDR1 and CDR2: MGHRA, YSYEKL. This CDR3 region has 17 residues. Written as DNA, the CDR3 is TGCGCCAGCAGCCAAGATTTAGGACAGGCTGGGGCCAACGTCCTGACTTTC. Its translation: CASSQDLGQAGANVLTF.

The chain couples TRBV9 to TRBJ2-2; the D gene could be TRBD1 or TRBD2 (5 bases each). The germline V and J ends were trimmed by 5 bases and 2 bases, with 7 bases remaining between them. The germline V gene has CDR1 SGDLS and CDR2 YYNGEE. This CDR3 comprises 13 residues. In DNA form, the CDR3 reads TGTGCCAGCAGGGGACCAAACACCGGGGAGCTGTTTTTT. This gives the protein CASRGPNTGELFF.

The V gene is TRBV7-9, the J gene TRBJ2-5; TRBD2 aligns across 14 bases. CDR1 is SEHNR, CDR2 FQNEAQ, per germline (reference sequence). This CDR3 comprises 15 residues. Trimming at V came to 4 bases and at J to 5 bases, leaving 3 bases not matched to a gene. The CDR3 DNA reads TGTGCCAGCAGCTCGGGACTAGCGGGAGAGGAGACCCAGTACTTC. It specifies CASSSGLAGEETQYF.

The genes are TRBV9 and TRBJ2-2, with unresolved D. V was pared by 6 bases and J by 1 base, with 4 bases between. CDR1 is SGDLS and CDR2 is YYNGEE in the germline V gene. The CDR3 is 12 amino acids. The CDR3 sequence: CASNMNTGELFF. The CDR3 nucleotides are TGTGCCAGCAACATGAACACCGGGGAGCTGTTTTTT. The variable domain in full, completed from reference TRBV9 and TRBJ2-2, reads DSGVTQTPKHLITATGQRVTLRCSPRSGDLSVYWYQQSLDQGLQFLIQYYNGEERAKGNILERFSAQQFPDLHSELNLSSLELGDSALYFCASNMNTGELFFGEGSRLTVL.

Only a few counts were recorded for this clone. V usage is TRBV6-6 and J usage is TRBJ1-1, with D maybe TRBD1 (6 bases). The V gene's germline CDR1 is MNHNY and CDR2 SVGAGI (reference sequence). V was shortened by 6 bases and J by 4 bases, with 6 bases between the two germline ends. The CDR3 sequence is 11 residues long. The CDR3 loop reads CASRDSTEAFF. The DNA of the CDR3 is TGTGCCAGCAGGGACAGCACTGAAGCTTTCTTT.

The chain links TRBV5-1 to TRBJ1-2; 9 bases fit TRBD1. Germline CDR1 SGHRS, CDR2 YFSETQ. The CDR3 extends over 16 amino acids. Trimming removed 0 bases from V and 1 base from J; junction bases left unmatched: 4. CDR3 in amino acids: CASSLEGTGINYGYTF. For the CDR3, the DNA is TGCGCCAGCAGCTTGGAGGGGACAGGGATTAACTATGGCTACACCTTC.